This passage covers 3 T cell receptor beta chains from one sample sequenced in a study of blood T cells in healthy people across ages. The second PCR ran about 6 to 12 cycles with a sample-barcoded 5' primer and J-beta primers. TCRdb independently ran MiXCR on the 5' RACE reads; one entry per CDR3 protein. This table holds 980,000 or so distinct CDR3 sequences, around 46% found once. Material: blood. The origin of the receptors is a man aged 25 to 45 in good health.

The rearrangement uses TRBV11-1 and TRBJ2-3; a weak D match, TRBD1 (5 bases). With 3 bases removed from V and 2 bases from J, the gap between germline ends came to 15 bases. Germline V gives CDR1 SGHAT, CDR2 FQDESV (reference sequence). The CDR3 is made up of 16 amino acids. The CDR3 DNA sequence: TGTGCCAGCAGCTTCCAACAGGATCGGTCCACAGATACGCAGTATTTT. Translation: CASSFQQDRSTDTQYF.

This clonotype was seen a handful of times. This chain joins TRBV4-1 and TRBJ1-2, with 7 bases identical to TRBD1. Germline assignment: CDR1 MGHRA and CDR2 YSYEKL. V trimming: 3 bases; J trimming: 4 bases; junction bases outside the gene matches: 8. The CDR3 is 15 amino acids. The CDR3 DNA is TGCGCCAGCAGCCAGGGCACAGGGGTACTCTATGGCTACACCTTC. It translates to CASSQGTGVLYGYTF.

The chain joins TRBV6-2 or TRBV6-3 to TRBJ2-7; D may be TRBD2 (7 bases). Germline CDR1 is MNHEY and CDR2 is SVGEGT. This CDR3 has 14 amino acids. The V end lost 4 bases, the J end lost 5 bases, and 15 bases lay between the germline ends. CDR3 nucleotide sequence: TGTGCCAGCAGTTTCCCCGCGGGGGCGAACGAGCAGTACTTC. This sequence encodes CASSFPAGANEQYF.